Listed here is a single T cell receptor beta chain. What it binds is not known. Molecular-barcoded quantitative 5'-RACE produced these TCR beta libraries. TCRdb itself ran the 5' RACE reads through MiXCR, one entry per CDR3 protein. The sample consists of under 450,000 distinct CDR3 sequences, 20% of them appearing once. These data are taken from a study of CD8 T cells in ankylosing spondylitis. V was clipped by 7 bases and J by 0 bases, with 13 bases between them. CDR1 and CDR2 from the germline V gene are SQVTM and ANQGSEA. The CDR3 consists of 13 residues. Study-level results: From matched ankylosing spondylitis synovial fluid, disease-linked clones were reportedly recovered at significantly enriched levels. As for the disease-linked clones, they showed a CD8+ phenotype and occurred at relatively low frequencies in peripheral blood. Among TCR beta sequences, a motif of 7 to 9 highly homologous variants appeared characteristic of ankylosing spondylitis blood.

The receptor was isolated from a male donor with ankylosing spondylitis or in good health (not recorded which). The source material was blood, either unsorted or a sorted T cell fraction (not recorded which). This sequence joins TRBV29-1 and TRBJ2-7; TRBD2 is a possible D gene (6 bases). CDR3 region: CSAEGGASYEQYF. Written as DNA, the CDR3 is TGCAGCGCCGAAGGAGGGGCCTCCTACGAGCAGTACTTC.